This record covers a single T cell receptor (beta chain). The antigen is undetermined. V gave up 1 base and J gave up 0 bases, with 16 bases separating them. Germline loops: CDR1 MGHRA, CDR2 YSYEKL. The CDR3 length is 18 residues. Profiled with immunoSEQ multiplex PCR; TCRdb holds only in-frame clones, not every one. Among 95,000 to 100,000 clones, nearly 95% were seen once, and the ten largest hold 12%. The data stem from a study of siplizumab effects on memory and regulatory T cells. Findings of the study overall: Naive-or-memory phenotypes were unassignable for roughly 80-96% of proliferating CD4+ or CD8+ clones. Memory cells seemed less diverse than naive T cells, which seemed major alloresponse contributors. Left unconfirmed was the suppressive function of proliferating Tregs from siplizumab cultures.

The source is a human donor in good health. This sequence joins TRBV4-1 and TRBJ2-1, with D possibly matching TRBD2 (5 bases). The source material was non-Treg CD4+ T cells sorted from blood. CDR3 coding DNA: TGCGCCAGCAGCCAAGCGTTAATGGACTGGAGCTCCTACAATGAGCAGTTCTTC. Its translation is CASSQALMDWSSYNEQFF.